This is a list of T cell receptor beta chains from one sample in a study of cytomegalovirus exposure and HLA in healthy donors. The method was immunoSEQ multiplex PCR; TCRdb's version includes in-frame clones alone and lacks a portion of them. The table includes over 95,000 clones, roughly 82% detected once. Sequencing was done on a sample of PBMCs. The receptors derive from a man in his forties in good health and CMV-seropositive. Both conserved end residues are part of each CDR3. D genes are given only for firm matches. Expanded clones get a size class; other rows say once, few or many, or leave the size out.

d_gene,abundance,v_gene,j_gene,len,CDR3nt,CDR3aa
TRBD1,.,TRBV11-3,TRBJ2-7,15,TGTGCCAGCAGCCCGTCAGGGGGCCCTGCAGGCGAGCAGTACTTC,CASSPSGGPAGEQYF
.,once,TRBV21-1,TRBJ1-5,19,TGTGCCAGCAGCACTGTCGTCTCCGGGACAGCGTGGAGTAATCAGCCCCAGCATTTT,CASSTVVSGTAWSNQPQHF
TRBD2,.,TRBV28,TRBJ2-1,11,TGTGCCAGCAGCGCGGGGGGAGGGCAGTTCTTC,CASSAGGGQFF
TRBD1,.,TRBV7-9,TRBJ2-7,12,TGTTCCAGCACGAGACAGGGTTACGAGCAGTACTTC,CSSTRQGYEQYF
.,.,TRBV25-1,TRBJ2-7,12,TGTGCCAGCAGGGCAGCAGGGTACGAGCAGTACTTC,CASRAAGYEQYF
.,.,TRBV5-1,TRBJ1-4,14,TGCGCCAGCAGCCCCTTGGAGCCTAATGAAAAACTGTTTTTT,CASSPLEPNEKLFF
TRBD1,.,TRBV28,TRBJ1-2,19,TGTGCCAGCAGTCTACCCCGCTTACAGGGGCCGTGGAGAAAGGAGAGCCACACCTTC,CASSLPRLQGPWRKESHTF
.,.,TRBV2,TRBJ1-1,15,TGTGCCAGCACGTTGGTCCAGGGTATGAACACTGAAGCTTTCTTT,CASTLVQGMNTEAFF
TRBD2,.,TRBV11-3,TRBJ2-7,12,TGTGCCAGCAGCTCCCCCACTAGCGGGCAGTACTTC,CASSSPTSGQYF
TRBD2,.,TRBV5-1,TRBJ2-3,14,TGCGCCAGCAGTAGCGGGGGGGCCCCAGATACGCAGTATTTT,CASSSGGAPDTQYF
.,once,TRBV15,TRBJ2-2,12,TGTGCCACCAGCACTCGGTCTGGGGAGCTGTTTTTT,CATSTRSGELFF